The T cell receptor (beta chain) under discussion was sequenced for a study of T cells in tuberculosis. Measured with immunoSEQ multiplex PCR; TCRdb has only the in-frame clones, and not every one. Of 20,000 to 25,000 clones listed, 80% to 90% are singletons. Trimming shortened V by 0 bases and J by 4 bases, and 12 bases separated the two germline ends. The CDR3 consists of 15 residues. CDR1 and CDR2 from the germline V gene are MNHEY and SVGAGI. This clonotype originated in a donor between 5 and 29 years old with latent tuberculosis or without tuberculosis infection. Sequenced material: PBMCs. The chain carries TRBV6-5 and TRBJ1-2; D is unclear. This chain's CDR3 is CASSYSYRNIYGYTF. The CDR3 DNA follows: TGTGCCAGCAGTTACTCGTATAGAAATATCTATGGCTACACCTTC.